This T cell receptor (beta chain) was recorded in a study of T-cell memory formation after mild COVID-19. TCRdb recomputed calls from the 5' RACE reads with MiXCR, one row per CDR3 protein. The profile shows over 120,000 distinct CDR3 sequences, roughly 21% of them singletons. Study observations and caveats: Day 15 to 85 contracting clones showed balanced CD4/CD8; day 15 to 37 expanders favored CD4+. That cross-reactive memory joined was suggested by some responding clones appearing in pre-infection memory.

Looked up from germline, CDR1 is SGHAT and CDR2 is FQNNGV. Deletions cut 0 bases from V and 2 bases from J, with 11 bases between. The CDR3 has 15 residues. Concerning this clonotype itself: Its target is not known.

The receptor was isolated from an adult woman who had mild COVID-19 (a few samples of this study predate the infection). Cell type and time point are not known. Input material: PBMCs or a T cell subset sorted from them (not recorded which). The gene calls are TRBV11-2 and TRBJ2-7; a possible D gene is TRBD2 (6 bases). CDR3 bases: TGTGCCAGCAGCTTAGAGGGGGAGGTCGCCTACGAGCAGTACTTC. It yields the protein CASSLEGEVAYEQYF.